This TCR beta chain is drawn from a study of tissue T cells after allogeneic stem cell transplantation. In regard to this clone: What it binds is not known. The germline and genes are mouse ones. The read falls 1 residue short of the CDR3 end, and the missing part is taken from the germline J gene.

Survey-depth TCRbeta CDR3 sequencing reported V/J genes and productive frequencies. Assay: immunoSEQ multiplex PCR; the TCRdb copy retains only in-frame clones and omits some. The sample contains roughly 1,900 clones, around 44% of which appear only once. Trimming took 5 bases from V and 4 from J; bases not matched to a gene: 5. The CDR3 totals 14 residues. Per germline, CDR1 LGHNA and CDR2 YSYQKL. Study-wide findings and caveats: The patient cohort was small and clinically heterogeneous, with limited sampling depth. TCR repertoires tracked anatomic similarity, regardless of disease or transplant status.

This sample's time point: mouse harvest day 14 after allogeneic transplant. Tail vein injection delivered 10^7 T-cell-depleted bone marrow cells and 10^6 splenic CD5+ T cells. This mouse GVHD model was MHC-mismatched B6 to BALB/c, profiled day 7 or 14. The sequenced sample was gut tissue. The rearrangement uses TRBV2 and TRBJ2-7; TRBD2 matches at 10 bases. The source of this sequence is a female BALB/c mouse given C57BL/6 T cells with graft-versus-host disease after an allogeneic hematopoietic cell transplant. The sequenced CDR3 bases are TGTGCCAGCAGCGGCTCGGGACTGGGGTATGAACAGTAC. It codes for CASSGSGLGYEQY. Given in full, the CDR3 is CASSGSGLGYEQYF.